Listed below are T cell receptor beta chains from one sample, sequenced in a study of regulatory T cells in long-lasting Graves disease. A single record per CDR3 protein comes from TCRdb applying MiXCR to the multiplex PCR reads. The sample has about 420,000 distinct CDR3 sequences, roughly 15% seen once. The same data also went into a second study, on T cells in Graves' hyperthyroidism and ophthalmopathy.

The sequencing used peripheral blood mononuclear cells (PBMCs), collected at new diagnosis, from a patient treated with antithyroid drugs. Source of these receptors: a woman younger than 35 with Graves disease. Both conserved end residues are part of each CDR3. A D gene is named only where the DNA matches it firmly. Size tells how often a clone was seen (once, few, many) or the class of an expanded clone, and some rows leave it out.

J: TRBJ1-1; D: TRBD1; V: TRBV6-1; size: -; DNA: TGTGCCAGCAGTACAGACAGGGGGCCTGAAGCTTTCTTT; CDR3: CASSTDRGPEAFF
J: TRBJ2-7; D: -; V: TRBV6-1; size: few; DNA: TGTGCCAGCAGTATGAGACGTAGCTCCTACGAGCAGTACTTC; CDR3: CASSMRRSSYEQYF
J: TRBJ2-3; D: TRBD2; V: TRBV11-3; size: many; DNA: TGTGCCAGCAGCTTACGACTAGCTGGGGATACGCAGTATTTT; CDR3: CASSLRLAGDTQYF
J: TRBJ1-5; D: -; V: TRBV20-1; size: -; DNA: TGCAGTGCTAGGCCCACTTGGGGGAGGAATCAGCCCCAGCATTTT; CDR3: CSARPTWGRNQPQHF
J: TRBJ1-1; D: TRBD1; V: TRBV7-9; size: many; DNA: TGTGCCAGCAGCTCGGGACAGGGTAGTAGTGAAGCTTTCTTT; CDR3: CASSSGQGSSEAFF
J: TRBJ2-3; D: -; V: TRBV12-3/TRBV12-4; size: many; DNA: TGTGCCAGCAGGGGATCGTACAGCACAGATACGCAGTATTTT; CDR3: CASRGSYSTDTQYF
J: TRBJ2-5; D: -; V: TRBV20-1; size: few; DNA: TGCAGTGCTCCCCCACACCAGGGAATGGTAGAGACCCAGTACTTC; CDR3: CSAPPHQGMVETQYF
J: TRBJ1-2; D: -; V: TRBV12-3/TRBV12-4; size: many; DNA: TGTGCCAGCAGTTTAGCGCTGGGGAGGGGCCGTAACTATGGCTACACCTTC; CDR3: CASSLALGRGRNYGYTF
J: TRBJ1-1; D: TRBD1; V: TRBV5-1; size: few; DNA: TGCGCCAGCAGCTCCGCAGGGGGCCAAACTGAAGCTTTCTTT; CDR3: CASSSAGGQTEAFF
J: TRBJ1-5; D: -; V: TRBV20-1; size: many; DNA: TGCAGTGCTAGTGGGGGTAACGGGCAGCCCCAGCATTTT; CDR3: CSASGGNGQPQHF
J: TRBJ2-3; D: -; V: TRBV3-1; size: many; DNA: TGTGCCAGCAGCCAAGTGTTAGCTAAGCGCACAGATACGCAGTATTTT; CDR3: CASSQVLAKRTDTQYF
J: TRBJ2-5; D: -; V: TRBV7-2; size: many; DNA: TGTGCCAGCAGCTTGACGGATGAGACCCAGTACTTC; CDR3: CASSLTDETQYF
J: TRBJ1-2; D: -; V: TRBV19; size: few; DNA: TGTGCCAGTAGTATAGGGGCGACAGGATATGGCTACACCTTC; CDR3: CASSIGATGYGYTF
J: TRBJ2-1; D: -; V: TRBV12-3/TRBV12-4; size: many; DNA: TGTGCCAGCAGTTTAAACCGGGGCAATGAGCAGTTCTTC; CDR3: CASSLNRGNEQFF
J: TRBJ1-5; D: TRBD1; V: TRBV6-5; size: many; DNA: TGTGCCAGCAGTTCCGACAGGGTATTTCAGCCCCAGCATTTT; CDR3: CASSSDRVFQPQHF
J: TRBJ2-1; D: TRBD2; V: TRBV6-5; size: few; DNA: TGTGCCAGCAGTTACTCCAAGGGACTAGCGGGAAGCAATGAGCAGTTCTTC; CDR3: CASSYSKGLAGSNEQFF
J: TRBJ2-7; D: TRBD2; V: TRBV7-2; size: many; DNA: TGTGCCAGCAGCTTAGGAACTAGCGGGAGGGGGATCGAGCAGTACTTC; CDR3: CASSLGTSGRGIEQYF
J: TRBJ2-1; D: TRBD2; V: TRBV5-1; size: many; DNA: TGCGCCAGCAGCTTCGGACCTAGCGGGAGTAATGAGCAGTTCTTC; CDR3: CASSFGPSGSNEQFF
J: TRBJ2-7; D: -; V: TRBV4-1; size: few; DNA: TGCGCCAGCAGCCAAGAGAGTCGCCGCCAAGGGTCCGAGCAGTACTTC; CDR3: CASSQESRRQGSEQYF
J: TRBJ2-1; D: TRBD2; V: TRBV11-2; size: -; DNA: TGTGCCAGCAGCTTAGTGCTAGCGGGTGGGCAGCGGTTCTTC; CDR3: CASSLVLAGGQRFF
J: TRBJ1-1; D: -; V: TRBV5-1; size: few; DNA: TGCGCCAGCAGCGGGGGGTCCCTCGGGAACACTGAAGCTTTCTTT; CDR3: CASSGGSLGNTEAFF
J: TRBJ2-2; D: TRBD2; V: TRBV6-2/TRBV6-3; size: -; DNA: TGTGCCAGCAGTTACATTCCTAGCGGGAGTACCGGGGAGCTGTTTTTT; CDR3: CASSYIPSGSTGELFF
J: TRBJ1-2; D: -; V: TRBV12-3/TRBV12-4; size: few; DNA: TGTGCCAGCAGTTTGTATACGGTTGGCTACACCTTC; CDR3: CASSLYTVGYTF
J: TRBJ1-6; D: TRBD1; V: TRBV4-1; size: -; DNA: TGCGCCAGCAGCCCGGGACAGAACAATTCACCCCTCCACTTT; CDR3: CASSPGQNNSPLHF
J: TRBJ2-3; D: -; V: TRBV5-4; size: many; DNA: TGTGCCAGCAGCTTGGATGGAGCAGCTACAGATACGCAGTATTTT; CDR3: CASSLDGAATDTQYF
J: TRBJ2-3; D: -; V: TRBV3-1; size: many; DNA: TGTGCCAGCAGCCAAGATGGGGCGTCAGATACGCAGTATTTT; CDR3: CASSQDGASDTQYF
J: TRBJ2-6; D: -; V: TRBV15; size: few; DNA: TGTGCCACCAGCAGAGATCTGGGGTCTGGGGCCAACGTCCTGACTTTC; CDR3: CATSRDLGSGANVLTF
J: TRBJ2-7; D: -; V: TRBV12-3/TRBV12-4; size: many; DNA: TGTGCCAGCAGTCCCAGACTCGTTTCCTACGAGCAGTACTTC; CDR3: CASSPRLVSYEQYF
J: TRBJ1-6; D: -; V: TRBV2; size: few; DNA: TGTGCCAGCAGCCGACAGGATAATTCACCCCTCCACTTT; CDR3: CASSRQDNSPLHF
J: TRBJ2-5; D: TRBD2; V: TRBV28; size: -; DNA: TGTGCCAGCAGTTTTGGGGGACTAGCGGGAGGAGGGGGAGAGACCCAGTACTTC; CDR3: CASSFGGLAGGGGETQYF
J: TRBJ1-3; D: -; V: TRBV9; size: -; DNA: TGTGCCAGCAGCGTCCCCGGGAGCGGAAACACCATATATTTT; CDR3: CASSVPGSGNTIYF
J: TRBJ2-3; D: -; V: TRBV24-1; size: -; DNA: TGTGCCACCAGTGATTTGTCGGGACGGGGAGATACGCAGTATTTT; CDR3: CATSDLSGRGDTQYF
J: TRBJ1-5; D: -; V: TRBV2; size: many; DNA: TGTGCCAGCAGTGAGCCCACAGGGAGGCAGCCCCAGCATTTT; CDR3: CASSEPTGRQPQHF
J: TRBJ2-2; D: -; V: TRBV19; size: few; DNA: TGTGCCAGTAGTATAGAAAGAAAGGGTACCGGGGAGCTGTTTTTT; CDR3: CASSIERKGTGELFF
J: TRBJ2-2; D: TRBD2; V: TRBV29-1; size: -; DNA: TGCAGCGTTGGAATAGCGGGAGGCAAAGGCACCGGGGAGCTGTTTTTT; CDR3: CSVGIAGGKGTGELFF
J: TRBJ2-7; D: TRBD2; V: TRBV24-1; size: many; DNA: TGTGCCACCAGTGCCCCCGGGGGGTACGAGCAGTACTTC; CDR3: CATSAPGGYEQYF
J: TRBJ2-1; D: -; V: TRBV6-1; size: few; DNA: TGTGCCAGCAGCATGGTGGTGAATGAGCAGTTCTTC; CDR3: CASSMVVNEQFF
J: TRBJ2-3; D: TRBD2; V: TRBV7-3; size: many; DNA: TGTGCCAGCAGCTTAACTTCTAGCGGGAGTTGGACAGATACGCAGTATTTT; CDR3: CASSLTSSGSWTDTQYF
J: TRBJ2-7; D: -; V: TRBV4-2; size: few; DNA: TGTGCCAGCAGCCAAGCTACCGGAGCATTGGGCGAGCAGTACTTC; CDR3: CASSQATGALGEQYF
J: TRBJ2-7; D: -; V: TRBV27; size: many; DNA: TGTGCCAGCAGTTTACAGGGGATGCGTTCCTACGAGCAGTACTTC; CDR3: CASSLQGMRSYEQYF
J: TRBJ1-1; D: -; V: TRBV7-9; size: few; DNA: TGTGCCAGCAGCATGGGAGGGATGAACACTGAAGCTTTCTTT; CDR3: CASSMGGMNTEAFF